This T cell receptor beta chain derives from a study of CD8+CD57+ T cells in acquired aplastic anemia. Overall study results and limits: The same twenty-nine CD8+ CDR3 sequences occurred in patients and in controls.

TCR beta VDJ combinations and CDR3 sequences were profiled from genomic DNA. TCRdb reprocessed the reads via MiXCR and lists one record per CDR3 protein. Here the sample spans just over 450,000 distinct CDR3 sequences, around 30% being singletons. CDR3 length equals 13 residues. Germline V gene data show CDR1 as MNHNS and CDR2 as SASEGT. V lost 7 bases, J lost 2 bases, and 12 bases lay in between. A remark on this clonotype: The antigen is undetermined.

Selection for sequencing was limited to patients who had shown CD8+CD57+ cell expansion by flow cytometry. This TCR was recovered from a human donor with aplastic anemia. The rearrangement uses TRBV6-1 and TRBJ2-7, with D unclear. Sequencing was carried out using sorted CD4+, CD8+, or CD8+CD57+ T cells (not recorded which) from PBMCs. CDR3 DNA: TGTGCCAGCACGGTAGGGTCCGCCTACGAGCAGTACGTC. It encodes CASTVGSAYEQYV.